The clone carrying this T cell receptor (beta chain) has at least ten counts. Its cognate antigen is unknown. Each of the donors had roughly 9.1 milliliters of peripheral blood drawn into EDTA-treated Vacutainer tubes. Then a second PCR, running about 6 to 11 cycles, was carried out with a sample-barcoded 5' primer and a J-beta primer mix. CDR3-containing paired-end reads numbering at least 2.5 million came from each sample. TCRdb passed the 5' RACE reads through MiXCR, listing each CDR3 protein once. The top ten clones hold 17% of a sample with around 900,000 distinct CDR3 sequences, more than 25% of them seen once. From germline, CDR1 is DFQATT and CDR2 SNEGSKA (reference sequence). Deletions cut 5 bases from V and 1 base from J, with 9 bases between. The CDR3 loop spans 13 amino acids. These data originate in a study of blood T cells in healthy people across ages. General observations from the study: In long-lived donors, naive CD4+ cell counts and diversity exceeded those of aged donors.

Sequenced: blood. The chain employs TRBV20-1 and TRBJ2-1; D unclear. This receptor was identified in a woman older than 75 in good health. CDR3 DNA: TGCAGTGCTCTACCCAGGTCCTACAATGAGCAGTTCTTC. This encodes CSALPRSYNEQFF.